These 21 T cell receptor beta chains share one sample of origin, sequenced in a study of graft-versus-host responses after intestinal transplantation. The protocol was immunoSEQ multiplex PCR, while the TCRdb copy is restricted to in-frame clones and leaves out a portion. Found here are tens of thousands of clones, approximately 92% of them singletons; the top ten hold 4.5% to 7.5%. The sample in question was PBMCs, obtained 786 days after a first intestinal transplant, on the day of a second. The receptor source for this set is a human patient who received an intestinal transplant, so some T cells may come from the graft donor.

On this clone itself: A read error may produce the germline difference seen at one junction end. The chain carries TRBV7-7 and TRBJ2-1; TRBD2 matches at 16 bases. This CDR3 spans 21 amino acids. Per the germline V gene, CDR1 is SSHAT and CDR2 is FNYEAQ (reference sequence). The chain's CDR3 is CASSLAGTSGGGPKSYNEQFF. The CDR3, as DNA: TGTGCTAGCAGCTTAGCCGGGACTAGCGGGGGGGGACCCAAATCCTACAATGAGCAGTTCTTC.

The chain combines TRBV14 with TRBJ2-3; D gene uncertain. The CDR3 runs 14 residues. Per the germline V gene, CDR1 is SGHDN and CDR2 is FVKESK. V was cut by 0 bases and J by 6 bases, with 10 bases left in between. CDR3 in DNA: TGTGCCAGCAGCCAAGATCTGCGGAGCGATACGCAGTATTTT. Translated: CASSQDLRSDTQYF.

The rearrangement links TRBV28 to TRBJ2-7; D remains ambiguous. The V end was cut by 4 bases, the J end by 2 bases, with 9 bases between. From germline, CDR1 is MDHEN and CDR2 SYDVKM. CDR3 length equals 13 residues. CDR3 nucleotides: TGTGCCAGCAGTTCCCCGACCCCCTACGAGCAGTACTTC. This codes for CASSSPTPYEQYF.

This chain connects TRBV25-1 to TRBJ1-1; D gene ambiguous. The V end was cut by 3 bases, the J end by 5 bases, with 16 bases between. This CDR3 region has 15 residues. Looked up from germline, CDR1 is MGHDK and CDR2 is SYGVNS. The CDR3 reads CASSEGGLLGTEAFF. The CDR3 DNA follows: TGTGCCAGCAGTGAGGGCGGCCTCCTTGGGACTGAAGCTTTCTTT.

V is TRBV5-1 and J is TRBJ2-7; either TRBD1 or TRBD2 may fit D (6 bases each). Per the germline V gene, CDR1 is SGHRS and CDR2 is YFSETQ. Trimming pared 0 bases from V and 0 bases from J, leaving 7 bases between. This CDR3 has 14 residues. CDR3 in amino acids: CASSLEGGSYEQYF. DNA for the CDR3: TGCGCCAGCAGCTTGGAGGGGGGCTCCTACGAGCAGTACTTC.

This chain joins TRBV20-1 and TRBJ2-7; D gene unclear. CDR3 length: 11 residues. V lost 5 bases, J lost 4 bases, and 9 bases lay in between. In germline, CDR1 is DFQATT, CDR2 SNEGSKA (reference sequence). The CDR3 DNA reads TGCAGTGCTTCGACCGTTTACGAGCAGTACTTC. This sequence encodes CSASTVYEQYF.

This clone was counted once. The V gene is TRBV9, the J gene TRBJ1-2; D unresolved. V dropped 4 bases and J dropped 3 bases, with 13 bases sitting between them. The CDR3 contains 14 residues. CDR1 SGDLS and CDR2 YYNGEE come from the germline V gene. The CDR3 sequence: CASSSWTGDYGYTF. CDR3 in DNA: TGTGCCAGCAGCTCATGGACGGGAGACTATGGCTACACCTTC.

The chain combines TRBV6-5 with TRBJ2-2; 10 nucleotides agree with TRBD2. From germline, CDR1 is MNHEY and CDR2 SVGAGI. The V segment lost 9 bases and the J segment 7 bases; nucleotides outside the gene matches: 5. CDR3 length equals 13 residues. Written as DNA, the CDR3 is TGTGCCAGAGAGCGGGAGGGGGACGGGGAGCTGTTTTTT. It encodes CAREREGDGELFF.

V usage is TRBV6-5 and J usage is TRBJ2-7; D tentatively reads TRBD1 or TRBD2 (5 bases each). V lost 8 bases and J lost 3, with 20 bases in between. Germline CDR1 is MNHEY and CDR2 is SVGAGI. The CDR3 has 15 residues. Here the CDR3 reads CASRDDQYAVYEQYF. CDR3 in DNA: TGTGCCAGCCGGGACGACCAATATGCAGTCTACGAGCAGTACTTC.

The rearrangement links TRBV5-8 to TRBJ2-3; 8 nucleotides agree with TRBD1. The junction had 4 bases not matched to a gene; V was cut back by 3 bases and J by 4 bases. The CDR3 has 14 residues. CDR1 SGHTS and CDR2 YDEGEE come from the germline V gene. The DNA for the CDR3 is TGTGCCAGCAGCTATGGACAGGGAGCAGATACGCAGTATTTT. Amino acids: CASSYGQGADTQYF. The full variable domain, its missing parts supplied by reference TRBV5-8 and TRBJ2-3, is EAGVTQSPTHLIKTRGQQATLRCSPISGHTSVYWYQQALGLGLQFLLWYDEGEERNRGNFPPRFSGRQFPNYSSELNVNALELEDSALYLCASSYGQGADTQYFGPGTRLTVL.

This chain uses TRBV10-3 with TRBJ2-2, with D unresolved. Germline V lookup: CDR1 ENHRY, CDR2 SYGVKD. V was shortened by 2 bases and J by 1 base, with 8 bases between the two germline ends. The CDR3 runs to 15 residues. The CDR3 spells CAISERQENTGELFF. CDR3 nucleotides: TGTGCCATCAGTGAGCGTCAGGAGAACACCGGGGAGCTGTTTTTT.

CDR3 DNA: TGTGCCAGCAGTGCAGAGACGAACACCGGGGAGCTGTTTTTT. This gives the protein CASSAETNTGELFF. This chain joins TRBV27 and TRBJ2-2; D ambiguous. Germline CDR1 and CDR2: MNHEY and SMNVEV (reference sequence). V was cut by 5 bases and J by 0 bases, with 7 bases left in between. CDR3 length: 14 residues.

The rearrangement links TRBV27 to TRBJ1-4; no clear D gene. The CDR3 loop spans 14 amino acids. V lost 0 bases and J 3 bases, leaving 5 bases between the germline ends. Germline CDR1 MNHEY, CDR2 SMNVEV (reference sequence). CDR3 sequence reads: CASSLSAPNEKLFF. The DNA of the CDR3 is TGTGCCAGCAGTTTATCCGCCCCTAATGAAAAACTGTTTTTT.

The CDR3 sequence is CASSHRDYTEAFF. DNA for the CDR3: TGTGCCAGCTCCCACAGGGACTACACTGAAGCTTTCTTT. V gene TRBV18 combines with J gene TRBJ1-1; tentative D call: TRBD1 (6 bases). The V gene's germline CDR1 is KGHSH and CDR2 LQKENI. The CDR3 has 13 amino acids. The V gene lost 6 bases and the J gene lost 3 bases, with 11 bases spanning the gap.

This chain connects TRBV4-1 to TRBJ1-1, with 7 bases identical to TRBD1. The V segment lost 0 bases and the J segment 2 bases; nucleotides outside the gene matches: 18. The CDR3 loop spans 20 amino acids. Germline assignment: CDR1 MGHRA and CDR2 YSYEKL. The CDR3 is CASSQDPLSVTGVSNTEAFF. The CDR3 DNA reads TGCGCCAGCAGCCAAGACCCCCTCTCTGTAACAGGGGTTTCCAACACTGAAGCTTTCTTT.

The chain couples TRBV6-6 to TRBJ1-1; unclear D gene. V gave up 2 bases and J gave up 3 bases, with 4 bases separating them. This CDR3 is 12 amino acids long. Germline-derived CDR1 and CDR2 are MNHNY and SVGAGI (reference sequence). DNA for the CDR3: TGTGCCAGCAGTTACAGGGACACTGAAGCTTTCTTT. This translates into CASSYRDTEAFF.

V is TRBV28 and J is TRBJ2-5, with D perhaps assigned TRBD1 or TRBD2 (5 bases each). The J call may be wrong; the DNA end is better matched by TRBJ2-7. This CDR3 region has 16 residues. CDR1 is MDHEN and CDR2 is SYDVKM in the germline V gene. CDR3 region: CASSSPSGTLTYEQYF. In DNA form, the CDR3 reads TGTGCCAGCAGTTCCCCCTCCGGGACGCTGACCTACGAGCAGTACTTC.

CDR3 sequence reads: CASSSGSEGHLNYEQYF. CDR3 in DNA: TGTGCCAGCAGCAGTGGTTCCGAAGGGCATTTGAACTACGAGCAGTACTTC. The V gene is TRBV21-1, the J gene TRBJ2-7. TRBV21-1 is shown as a pseudogene. The CDR3 loop spans 17 amino acids.

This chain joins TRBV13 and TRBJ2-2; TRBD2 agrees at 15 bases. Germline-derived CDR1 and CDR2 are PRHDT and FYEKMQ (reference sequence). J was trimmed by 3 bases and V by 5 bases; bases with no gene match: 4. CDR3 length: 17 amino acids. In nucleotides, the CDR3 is TGTGCCAGCAGCCTCTGGACTAGCGGGAGGGACACCGGGGAGCTGTTTTTT. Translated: CASSLWTSGRDTGELFF.

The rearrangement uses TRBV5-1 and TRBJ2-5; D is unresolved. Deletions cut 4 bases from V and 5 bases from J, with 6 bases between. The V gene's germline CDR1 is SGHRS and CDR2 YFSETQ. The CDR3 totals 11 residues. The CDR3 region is CASSGTETQYF. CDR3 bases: TGCGCCAGCAGCGGCACGGAGACCCAGTACTTC.

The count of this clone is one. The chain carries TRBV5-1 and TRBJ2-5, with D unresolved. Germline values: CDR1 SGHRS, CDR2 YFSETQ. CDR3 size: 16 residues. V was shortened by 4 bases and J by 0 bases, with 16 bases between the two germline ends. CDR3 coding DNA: TGCGCCAGCAGCCCTTCACGGACCTTACACCAAGAGACCCAGTACTTC. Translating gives CASSPSRTLHQETQYF.